Below, 28 T cell receptor beta chains from the same sample are listed, as sequenced in a study of response to subunit inactivated influenza vaccine. One entry per CDR3 protein, called by TCRdb with MiXCR from the RT-PCR reads. Among under 950,000 distinct CDR3 sequences, 20% to 25% were seen once, and the ten largest hold 10%. Sequenced material: PBMCs from blood, taken approximately 5 days after vaccination. These receptors came from a middle-aged man who received an inactivated influenza vaccine.

The chain combines TRBV24-1 with TRBJ2-2; no clear D gene. V lost 6 bases and J lost 1, with 11 bases in between. The CDR3 is made up of 15 amino acids. Germline assignment: CDR1 KGHDR and CDR2 SFDVKD. CDR3 in amino acids: CATSSGVVNTGELFF. In DNA, the CDR3 is TGTGCCACCAGTAGTGGGGTCGTGAACACCGGGGAGCTGTTTTTT.

This clonotype was seen ten or more times. V and J are TRBV5-1 and TRBJ2-4, with D perhaps given as TRBD1 or TRBD2 (5 bases each). The V end lost 6 bases, the J end lost 8 bases, and 18 bases lay between the germline ends. CDR1 and CDR2 (germline): SGHRS, YFSETQ. CDR3 length equals 14 residues. As DNA, the CDR3 is TGCGCCAGCAACCGGGACGGGAACGGTGACATTCAGTACTTC. Translation gives CASNRDGNGDIQYF.

This clonotype was counted only a few times. The rearrangement uses TRBV5-1 and TRBJ2-5; a weak D match, TRBD1 (6 bases). The CDR3 covers 14 residues. Trimming cost V 2 bases and J 5 bases, with 13 bases left between them. From germline, CDR1 is SGHRS and CDR2 YFSETQ. The CDR3 spells CASSFSQGHETQYF. The DNA for the CDR3 is TGCGCCAGCAGCTTTTCACAGGGCCACGAGACCCAGTACTTC.

This clonotype has more than one count but fewer than ten. The chain employs TRBV4-2 and TRBJ2-7; D gene uncertain. Germline CDR1 is LGHNA and CDR2 is YNFKEQ. This CDR3 spans 18 amino acids. The ends were cut back, 0 bases at V and 1 base at J, with 19 bases in the middle. CDR3 loop: CASSQEYTVSLVSYEQYF. The CDR3 DNA reads TGTGCCAGCAGCCAAGAATATACGGTTAGTTTGGTTTCCTACGAGCAGTACTTC.

This clonotype was found a few times. This chain links TRBV4-1 with TRBJ1-2, with D hard to call. The germline V and J ends were trimmed by 4 bases and 4 bases, with 19 bases remaining between them. The CDR3 loop spans 16 amino acids. CDR1 MGHRA and CDR2 YSYEKL come from the germline V gene. The CDR3 DNA reads as TGCGCCAGCAGCCCAACAATGGATCTAAAGGGCTATGGCTACACCTTC. Residues: CASSPTMDLKGYGYTF.

The genes are TRBV24-1 and TRBJ2-1; D is possibly TRBD1 (5 bases). V was cut by 4 bases and J by 3 bases, with 12 bases left in between. Looked up from germline, CDR1 is KGHDR and CDR2 is SFDVKD. This CDR3 is built from 15 residues. The CDR3 reads CATSEPLDSYNEQFF. CDR3 bases: TGTGCCACCAGTGAGCCCCTCGACAGCTACAATGAGCAGTTCTTC.

The V call is TRBV11-2, the J call TRBJ2-5, with D perhaps TRBD2 (6 bases). Germline V lookup: CDR1 SGHAT, CDR2 FQNNGV. The CDR3 contains 16 residues. V was shortened by 1 base and J by 5 bases, with 17 bases between the two germline ends. The CDR3 is CASSLGSIGGEETQYF. The CDR3 coding sequence is TGTGCCAGCAGCTTAGGTTCGATCGGGGGTGAGGAGACCCAGTACTTC.

The chain uses TRBV4-3 and TRBJ2-1; 9 bases map to TRBD2. CDR3 length: 17 residues. The germline CDR1 and CDR2 sequences are LGHNA and YSLEER. Losses at the gene ends were 2 bases for V and 5 bases for J; bases not matched to a gene: 10. The chain's CDR3 is CASSQTSGPTSDNEQFF. For the CDR3, the DNA is TGCGCCAGCAGCCAAACTAGCGGGCCCACCAGTGACAATGAGCAGTTCTTC.

The genes are TRBV24-1 and TRBJ2-2; TRBD1 agrees at 12 bases. Germline V gene lookup returns CDR1 KGHDR and CDR2 SFDVKD. This CDR3 has 17 amino acids. V lost 3 bases, J lost 5 bases, and 6 bases stayed unmatched. CDR3 coding DNA: TGTGCCACCAGTGATAGGGGACAGGGGGCAACTACCGGGGAGCTGTTTTTT. Its translation: CATSDRGQGATTGELFF.

This sequence joins TRBV10-2 and TRBJ2-5, with D perhaps matching TRBD2 (7 bases). The CDR3 is 15 amino acids. Germline V CDR1 and CDR2: WSHSY, SAAADI. V lost 6 bases to trimming and J lost 5 bases, with 19 bases between them. CDR3 amino acids: CASRNPGAGVETQYF. The CDR3 DNA reads as TGCGCCAGCAGGAACCCGGGGGCGGGGGTTGAGACCCAGTACTTC.

This chain connects TRBV11-2 to TRBJ2-2; no clear D. The germline CDR1 and CDR2 sequences are SGHAT and FQNNGV. V gave up 7 bases and J gave up 6 bases, with 9 bases separating them. This CDR3 contains 12 residues. CDR3: CASTLVSGELFF. The CDR3 bases are TGTGCCAGCACCCTTGTCTCCGGGGAGCTGTTTTTT. Filled out from reference TRBV11-2 and TRBJ2-2, the complete variable domain reads EAGVAQSPRYKIIEKRQSVAFWCNPISGHATLYWYQQILGQGPKLLIQFQNNGVVDDSQLPKDRFSAERLKGVDSTLKIQPAKLEDSAVYLCASTLVSGELFFGEGSRLTVL.

This clonotype was seen a few times. This sequence joins TRBV29-1 and TRBJ1-6; D remains unclear. This CDR3 has 13 amino acids. The germline V gene has CDR1 SQVTM and CDR2 ANQGSEA. Trimming shortened V by 7 bases and J by 8 bases, and 15 bases separated the two germline ends. The chain's CDR3 is CSARMGWDSPLHF. The DNA of the CDR3 is TGCAGCGCACGAATGGGGTGGGATTCACCCCTCCACTTT.

The V and J genes are TRBV30 and TRBJ2-7, with 7 nucleotides matching TRBD2. The CDR3 loop spans 14 amino acids. Trimming removed 1 base from V and 2 bases from J; junction bases left unmatched: 5. Germline assignment: CDR1 GTSNPN and CDR2 SVGIG (reference sequence). The CDR3 DNA is TGTGCCTGGAGTGCTCTAGCGGACACCTACGAGCAGTACTTC. It translates to CAWSALADTYEQYF.

The chain employs TRBV10-3 and TRBJ1-1; D gene ambiguous. This CDR3 has 11 amino acids. The V end was cut by 11 bases, the J end by 5 bases, with 12 bases between. CDR1 is ENHRY, CDR2 SYGVKD, per germline. As DNA, the CDR3 is TGTGCCTCAGCCCGAGGTACTGAAGCTTTCTTT. Amino acid sequence: CASARGTEAFF.

Of note for this clonotype: Possible read error: a much larger clone is one base away. The chain has TRBV12-3 or TRBV12-4 and TRBJ2-3, with 13 bases aligning to TRBD2. V lost 6 bases to trimming and J lost 5 bases; unmatched junction nucleotides: 5. This CDR3 is 15 amino acids long. CDR3 DNA sequence: TGTGCCAGCAGCCAACTAGCGGGAGGGGAAGATACGCAGTATTTT. Its protein is CASSQLAGGEDTQYF.

The sample holds a few counts of this clonotype. The chain's CDR3 is CSVGDGYEQYF. CDR3 DNA: TGCAGCGTTGGTGACGGGTACGAGCAGTACTTC. The chain couples TRBV29-1 to TRBJ2-7; D uncertain. Germline CDR1 and CDR2: SQVTM and ANQGSEA. V was pared by 4 bases and J by 4 bases, with 8 bases between. The CDR3 runs to 11 residues.

This clonotype was detected only a few times. This chain uses TRBV7-2 with TRBJ1-5; TRBD1 agrees at 8 bases. CDR1 and CDR2 (germline): SGHTA, FQGNSA. The V and J ends lost 5 bases and 6 bases, in that order; junction bases with no gene match: 6. The CDR3 contains 14 residues. The CDR3 nucleotides read TGTGCCAGCAGCCGGACAGGGTTTACTCAGCCCCAGCATTTT. Translated: CASSRTGFTQPQHF. Looking up the rest from reference TRBV7-2 and TRBJ1-5 gives the full variable domain: GAGVSQSPSNKVTEKGKDVELRCDPISGHTALYWYRQSLGQGLEFLIYFQGNSAPDKSGLPSDRFSAERTGGSVSTLTIQRTQQEDSAVYLCASSRTGFTQPQHFGDGTRLSIL.

This sequence joins TRBV5-1 and TRBJ2-5, with TRBD2 matching over 9 bases. Trimming at V came to 0 bases and at J to 4 bases, leaving 7 bases not matched to a gene. The germline V gene has CDR1 SGHRS and CDR2 YFSETQ. The CDR3 extends over 16 amino acids. CDR3 sequence: CASSLGAGGRGETQYF. The DNA for the CDR3 is TGCGCCAGCAGCTTGGGAGCGGGAGGACGAGGAGAGACCCAGTACTTC.

The rearrangement joins TRBV11-2 to TRBJ2-4; D is perhaps TRBD1 (5 bases). CDR1 SGHAT and CDR2 FQNNGV come from the germline V gene. The CDR3 runs 12 residues. With 1 base removed from V and 12 bases from J, the gap between germline ends came to 10 bases. The CDR3 DNA reads as TGTGCCAGCAGCTTAGCCCAGGACAATCAGTACTTC. Translating gives CASSLAQDNQYF.

The chain's CDR3 is CASSLVRVQETQYF. CDR3 sequence (DNA): TGCGCCAGCAGCTTGGTGAGGGTCCAAGAGACCCAGTACTTC. The chain joins TRBV5-1 to TRBJ2-5; possible D gene TRBD2, 5 bases. The CDR3 spans 14 residues. Trimming left V 0 bases short and J 1 base short, with 7 bases between. The germline gives CDR1 SGHRS, CDR2 YFSETQ.

This clonotype was seen more than once but under ten times. This chain joins TRBV6-1 and TRBJ1-2, with D unclear. The V gene's germline CDR1 is MNHNS and CDR2 SASEGT. Deletions cut 6 bases from V and 3 bases from J, with 11 bases between. This CDR3 spans 13 amino acids. This CDR3 reads CASRPGLYYGYTF. The DNA of the CDR3 is TGTGCCAGCAGACCGGGTTTGTACTATGGCTACACCTTC.

V usage is TRBV20-1 and J usage is TRBJ1-5, with 7 nucleotides matching TRBD1. The CDR3 contains 13 residues. V was pared by 4 bases and J by 12 bases, with 12 bases of the junction left unmatched. Germline assignment: CDR1 DFQATT and CDR2 SNEGSKA (reference sequence). CDR3 protein: CSAKDRTNLNQHF. The CDR3 nucleotides read TGCAGTGCTAAGGACAGGACGAACTTAAACCAGCATTTT.

This chain connects TRBV9 to TRBJ2-3; D might be TRBD2 (6 bases). The CDR3 loop spans 16 amino acids. The germline gives CDR1 SGDLS, CDR2 YYNGEE. Trimming left V 1 base short and J 0 bases short, with 12 bases between. The DNA of the CDR3 is TGTGCCAGCAGCGTAAGAGCGGGCAGAAGCACAGATACGCAGTATTTT. This encodes CASSVRAGRSTDTQYF.

The chain joins TRBV7-2 to TRBJ1-5; D not certain. V gave up 2 bases and J gave up 4 bases, with 6 bases separating them. The CDR3 is 13 amino acids. From germline, CDR1 is SGHTA and CDR2 FQGNSA. The chain's CDR3 is CASSLIENQPQHF. For the CDR3, the DNA is TGTGCCAGCAGCTTAATTGAAAATCAGCCCCAGCATTTT.

This clonotype was recorded a few times. The chain joins TRBV20-1 to TRBJ2-3; D may be TRBD1 (5 bases). This CDR3 contains 15 residues. V shed 6 bases and J shed 2 bases, with 18 bases lying between them. The germline gives CDR1 DFQATT, CDR2 SNEGSKA (reference sequence). The CDR3 DNA is TGCAGTGCCCGATCGTCCGAAGGGGCCACAGATACGCAGTATTTT. This codes for CSARSSEGATDTQYF.

The chain has TRBV5-5 and TRBJ2-7, with 10 bases that match TRBD2. Germline V CDR1 and CDR2: SGHKS, YYEKEE (reference sequence). This CDR3 comprises 15 residues. The V and J ends lost 3 bases and 5 bases, in that order; junction bases with no gene match: 8. Here the CDR3 DNA reads TGTGCCAGCAGCTCAACTGGGACTAGCGCAAACGAGCAGTACTTC. Translation: CASSSTGTSANEQYF.

The CDR3 bases are TGTGCCAGCAGTTTGGTTCCCATGAACACTGAAGCTTTCTTT. Its protein is CASSLVPMNTEAFF. This chain uses TRBV12-3 or TRBV12-4 with TRBJ1-1; D is unresolved. V was clipped by 3 bases and J by 0 bases, with 8 bases between them. The CDR3 covers 14 residues.

This clonotype came up a few times. This chain's CDR3 is CASSQDLGSEQFF. CDR3 sequence (DNA): TGCGCCAGCAGCCAAGATCTAGGGAGTGAGCAGTTCTTC. The rearrangement links TRBV4-3 to TRBJ2-1; D is perhaps TRBD2 (5 bases). Trimming stripped 0 bases from V and 9 bases from J, with 9 bases between. Germline V gene lookup returns CDR1 LGHNA and CDR2 YSLEER. The CDR3 covers 13 residues.